The 11 T cell receptor beta chains below come from one sample, sequenced in a study of early T cells in non-severe SARS-CoV-2 infection. One entry per CDR3 protein results from TCRdb running MiXCR on the 5' RACE reads. The table records nearly 60,000 distinct CDR3 sequences, 9.5% to 15% of them present only once. The sequencing input was whole blood. Every receptor here comes from an adult who was a healthcare worker with PCR-confirmed SARS-CoV-2 infection or an uninfected control (not recorded which).

This clonotype was detected many times. The chain is built from TRBV6-2 or TRBV6-3 and TRBJ2-1; D not certain. V was shortened by 2 bases and J by 5 bases, with 13 bases between the two germline ends. CDR1 is MNHEY, CDR2 SVGEGT, per germline. The CDR3 length is 15 residues. The CDR3 DNA reads as TGTGCCAGCAGTTACCCGAGCCCCTTGCACAATGAGCAGTTCTTC. It translates to CASSYPSPLHNEQFF.

This rearrangement joins TRBV4-1 to TRBJ1-2; D possibly corresponds to TRBD1 (6 bases). The V gene lost 2 bases and the J gene lost 1 base, with 17 bases spanning the gap. The length of the CDR3 is 17 residues. The V gene's germline CDR1 is MGHRA and CDR2 YSYEKL. The CDR3 nucleotides read TGCGCCAGCAGCCAATCGTCCGTTAGGACAGTTAACTATGGCTACACCTTC. It codes for CASSQSSVRTVNYGYTF.

This chain links TRBV29-1 with TRBJ1-2; no reliable D call. Germline V CDR1 and CDR2: SQVTM, ANQGSEA. This CDR3 spans 13 amino acids. V lost 5 bases to trimming and J lost 0 bases, with 10 bases between them. The CDR3 region is CSVMSRANYGYTF. CDR3 nucleotides: TGCAGCGTTATGAGCAGAGCTAACTATGGCTACACCTTC.

The V and J genes are TRBV7-8 and TRBJ1-1; 7 bases are a match to TRBD1. The ends lost 5 bases at V and 1 base at J; junction bases unmatched: 7. This CDR3 has 15 amino acids. Germline assignment: CDR1 SGHVS and CDR2 FQNEAQ. CDR3 coding DNA: TGTGCCAGCAGCAAAGACAGGGTAAAGAACACTGAAGCTTTCTTT. This codes for CASSKDRVKNTEAFF.

This clonotype has ten or more counts. The rearrangement uses TRBV7-3 and TRBJ1-1; D is ambiguous. CDR1 and CDR2 (germline): SGHTA, FQGTGA. The CDR3 contains 13 residues. V was shortened by 4 bases and J by 5 bases, with 11 bases between the two germline ends. CDR3 sequence: CASSSFTETEAFF. CDR3 nucleotides: TGTGCCAGCAGCTCATTCACGGAGACTGAAGCTTTCTTT.

This sequence joins TRBV28 and TRBJ2-5; the D gene could be TRBD1 or TRBD2 (5 bases each). Trimming removed 7 bases at V and 3 bases at J, with 12 bases between. Germline V gene lookup returns CDR1 MDHEN and CDR2 SYDVKM. This CDR3 region has 13 residues. In DNA form, the CDR3 reads TGTGCCAGCATCGGGACGGCAGAAGAGACCCAGTACTTC. Amino acids: CASIGTAEETQYF.

This clonotype has a handful of counts. The V gene is TRBV18, the J gene TRBJ2-5; perhaps TRBD2 as D (6 bases). The CDR3 has 13 amino acids. Germline V gene data show CDR1 as KGHSH and CDR2 as LQKENI. Trimming took 6 bases from V and 4 from J, leaving 12 bases between them. CDR3 bases: TGTGCCAGCTCGCCGGGACTGGGAGAGACCCAGTACTTC. Its protein product is CASSPGLGETQYF.

J is TRBJ2-3 and V is TRBV6-4; tentatively, D is TRBD2 (6 bases). The germline V gene encodes CDR1 MRHNA and CDR2 SNTAGT. V was cut by 7 bases and J by 3 bases, with 17 bases left in between. This CDR3 has 15 amino acids. This CDR3 is CASIYPPGGTDTQYF. The CDR3 DNA reads as TGTGCCAGCATTTATCCTCCCGGGGGTACAGATACGCAGTATTTT.

This clonotype occurred a few times. This sequence joins TRBV7-9 and TRBJ2-5, with D possibly being TRBD1 (6 bases). Trimming shortened V by 5 bases and J by 1 base, and 8 bases separated the two germline ends. This CDR3 comprises 13 residues. Germline V lookup: CDR1 SEHNR, CDR2 FQNEAQ (reference sequence). The CDR3 spells CASSQDSQETQYF. The DNA for the CDR3 is TGTGCCAGCAGCCAGGACAGCCAAGAGACCCAGTACTTC. Together with reference TRBV7-9 and TRBJ2-5, the CDR3 gives the full variable domain: DTGVSQNPRHKITKRGQNVTFRCDPISEHNRLYWYRQTLGQGPEFLTYFQNEAQLEKSRLLSDRFSAERPKGSFSTLEIQRTEQGDSAMYLCASSQDSQETQYFGPGTRLLVL.

The rearrangement joins TRBV11-1 to TRBJ1-2; no definite D call. Per the germline V gene, CDR1 is SGHAT and CDR2 is FQDESV (reference sequence). CDR3 length equals 13 residues. Trimming cost V 3 bases and J 6 bases, with 11 bases left between them. DNA of the CDR3: TGTGCCAGCAGCTTTGACATAGGAAATGGCTACACCTTC. It yields the protein CASSFDIGNGYTF.

In its sample, this clonotype was seen once. One base away lies a much larger clone, so this may be a sequencing read error. The V gene is TRBV5-4, the J gene TRBJ2-5; 8 bases line up with TRBD2. Germline values: CDR1 SGHNT, CDR2 YYREEE (reference sequence). V was pared by 1 base and J by 6 bases, with 8 bases of the junction left unmatched. This CDR3 has 15 residues. The CDR3: CASSLTSGGRKTQYF. Here the CDR3 DNA reads TGTGCCAGCAGCTTGACATCGGGAGGGCGGAAGACCCAGTACTTC.